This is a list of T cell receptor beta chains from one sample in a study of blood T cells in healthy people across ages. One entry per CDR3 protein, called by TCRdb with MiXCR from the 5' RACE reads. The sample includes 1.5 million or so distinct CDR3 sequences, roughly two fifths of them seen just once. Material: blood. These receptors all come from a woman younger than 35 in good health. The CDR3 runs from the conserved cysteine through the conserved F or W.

CDR3: CASSFGHNSPLHF
V: TRBV7-2
J: TRBJ1-6

CDR3: CASTNSRGGKLSYEQYF
V: TRBV12-3/TRBV12-4
J: TRBJ2-7

CDR3: CASSPRLGDTQYF
V: TRBV7-7
J: TRBJ2-3

CDR3: CASSQPRSSGNTIYF
V: TRBV3-1
J: TRBJ1-3

CDR3: CSASHPPVGVSYNEQYF
V: TRBV20-1
J: .

CDR3: CSVKNTEAFF
V: TRBV29-1
J: TRBJ1-1

CDR3: CASRSGEARDEQFF
V: TRBV4-1
J: TRBJ2-1

CDR3: CASSLGYGIPYNEQFF
V: TRBV5-1
J: TRBJ2-1

CDR3: CAITKTDNTEAFF
V: TRBV10-3
J: TRBJ1-1

CDR3: CSATGQSYGYTF
V: TRBV20-1
J: TRBJ1-2

CDR3: CASSLGLGENTEAFF
V: TRBV11-2
J: TRBJ1-1

CDR3: CSASITGNYGYTF
V: TRBV20-1
J: TRBJ1-2

CDR3: CASNLLQGEAFF
V: TRBV7-9
J: TRBJ1-1

CDR3: CASSPPVQGHGYEQYF
V: TRBV23-1
J: TRBJ2-7

CDR3: CASSLIWGAGTGELFF
V: TRBV5-5
J: TRBJ2-2

CDR3: CASSRNIYEQFF
V: TRBV3-1
J: TRBJ2-1

CDR3: CASSPWDRGVYEQYF
V: TRBV7-2
J: TRBJ2-7

CDR3: CSAREPGLHNEQFF
V: TRBV20-1
J: TRBJ2-1

CDR3: CASRRTTGSSEGYTF
V: TRBV7-2
J: TRBJ1-2

CDR3: CSASNRNQPQHF
V: TRBV20-1
J: TRBJ1-5

CDR3: CSVEADGYEQYF
V: TRBV29-1
J: TRBJ2-7

CDR3: CASSPRARGVPSTEAFF
V: TRBV18
J: TRBJ1-1

CDR3: CSARDVRGRSNEKLFF
V: TRBV20-1
J: TRBJ1-4

CDR3: CASSHSQGRTQYF
V: TRBV3-1
J: TRBJ2-5

CDR3: CASSPPGLAATYNEQFF
V: TRBV5-6
J: TRBJ2-1

CDR3: CSVRDSPAYEQYF
V: TRBV29-1
J: TRBJ2-7

CDR3: CASSSPDRGRVYEQYF
V: TRBV6-2/TRBV6-3
J: TRBJ2-7

CDR3: CATSDFRLGASSYNEQFF
V: TRBV24-1
J: TRBJ2-1

CDR3: CASSPQVRRQTEAFF
V: TRBV12-3/TRBV12-4
J: TRBJ1-1

CDR3: CASSYSDFTGELFF
V: TRBV6-5
J: TRBJ2-2

CDR3: CASNPRGLRDTEAFF
V: TRBV11-2
J: TRBJ1-1

CDR3: CAISEGLTNEKLFF
V: TRBV10-3
J: TRBJ1-4

CDR3: CASSLVGDNYEQYF
V: TRBV7-9
J: TRBJ2-7

CDR3: CASRIERSYNEQFF
V: TRBV6-2/TRBV6-3
J: TRBJ2-1

CDR3: CASSQDYSSSYNEQFF
V: TRBV4-3
J: TRBJ2-1

CDR3: CASSGAGGLDYGYTF
V: TRBV28
J: TRBJ1-2

CDR3: CASSKALANPGTDTQYF
V: TRBV7-2
J: TRBJ2-3

CDR3: CASSLGDRGLSEAFF
V: TRBV5-1
J: TRBJ1-1

CDR3: CASSYDSLEEQYF
V: TRBV6-5
J: TRBJ2-5

CDR3: CASSLAGYGNTIYF
V: TRBV5-4
J: TRBJ1-3

CDR3: CASSLVAGLHEQFF
V: TRBV7-9
J: TRBJ2-1

CDR3: CSSSGVAGMYNEQYF
V: TRBV29-1
J: TRBJ2-7

CDR3: CASSLSGQSEQFF
V: TRBV5-1
J: TRBJ2-1

CDR3: CASIRRGGLETQYF
V: TRBV2
J: TRBJ2-5

CDR3: CASSRSGGPYEQYF
V: TRBV7-2
J: TRBJ2-7

CDR3: CASSLTLLGQETQYF
V: TRBV7-9
J: TRBJ2-5

CDR3: CASSHGTSGSGETQYF
V: TRBV3-1
J: .

CDR3: CAGSPPPNDKNTGELFF
V: TRBV7-9
J: TRBJ2-2

CDR3: CASSIRTGETEAFF
V: TRBV4-1
J: TRBJ1-1

CDR3: CASSVLSDGPHEQYF
V: TRBV9
J: .

CDR3: CASSQGWTSTDTQYF
V: TRBV4-1
J: TRBJ2-3

CDR3: CASSQVDNEQFF
V: TRBV3-1
J: TRBJ2-1

CDR3: CSASLGVRPTGEQFF
V: TRBV20-1
J: TRBJ2-1

CDR3: CSARVYSNYGYTF
V: TRBV20-1
J: TRBJ1-2

CDR3: CASSQGWEGLAKNIQYF
V: TRBV4-3
J: TRBJ2-4